This record looks at one T cell receptor beta chain sequence and its context. Its antigen is as yet unknown. The data originate from a study of beta chain features in type 1 diabetes. The study's findings and limits: An over-representation of cells with high TCR expression could result from cDNA sequencing. Moderate yet significant TCRB CDR3 shortening was seen in Type 1 diabetes patients in all four CD4+ subsets. VDJ junctions from type 1 diabetes patients carried fewer insertions and larger deletions.

Trimming took off 3 bases at V and 10 bases at J, with 13 bases between the two ends. The CDR3 is 13 residues long. Germline CDR1 SQVTM, CDR2 ANQGSEA. Central memory, naive, regulatory and stem cell-like memory CD4+ cells were sorted by CD45RO/CCR7/CD25/CD127/CD95/CD27. TCRB transcripts that were expressed got sequenced, as all of the isolated RNA had been reverse transcribed. Deep immunoSEQ sequencing covered naive, central memory and regulatory T cell samples. Produced via immunoSEQ multiplex PCR; TCRdb's table is partial and in-frame only. The data contain 150,000 to 200,000 clones, over 55% of them singletons.

The sequenced material came from naive CD4+ T cells from blood. This sequence originates from a man under 40 with type 1 diabetes. The chain employs TRBV29-1 and TRBJ1-6; D not certain. Written as DNA, the CDR3 is TGCAGCGTTGATCTGGGTGACGGATCACCCCTCCACTTT. Translated, it gives CSVDLGDGSPLHF.